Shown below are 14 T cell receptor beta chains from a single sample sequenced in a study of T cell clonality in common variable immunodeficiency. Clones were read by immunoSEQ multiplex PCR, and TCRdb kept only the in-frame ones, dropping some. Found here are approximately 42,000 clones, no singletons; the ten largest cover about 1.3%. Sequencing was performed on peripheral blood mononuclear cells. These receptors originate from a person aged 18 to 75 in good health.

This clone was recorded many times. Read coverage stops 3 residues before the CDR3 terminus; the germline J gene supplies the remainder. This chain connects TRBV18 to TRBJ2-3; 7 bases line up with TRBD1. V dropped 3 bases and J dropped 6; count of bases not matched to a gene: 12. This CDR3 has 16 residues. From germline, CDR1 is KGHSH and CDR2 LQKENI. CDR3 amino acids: CASSPSTGSASDTQYF. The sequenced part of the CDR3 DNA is TGTGCCAGCTCACCCTCGACAGGGTCTGCGTCCGATACG.

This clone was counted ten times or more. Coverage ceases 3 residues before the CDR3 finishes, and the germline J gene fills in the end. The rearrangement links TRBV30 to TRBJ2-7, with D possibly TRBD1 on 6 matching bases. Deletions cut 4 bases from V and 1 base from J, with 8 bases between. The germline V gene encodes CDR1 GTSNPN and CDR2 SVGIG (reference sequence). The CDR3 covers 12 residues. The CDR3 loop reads CAWKQGSYEQYF. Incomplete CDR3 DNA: TGTGCCTGGAAACAGGGTTCCTACGAG.

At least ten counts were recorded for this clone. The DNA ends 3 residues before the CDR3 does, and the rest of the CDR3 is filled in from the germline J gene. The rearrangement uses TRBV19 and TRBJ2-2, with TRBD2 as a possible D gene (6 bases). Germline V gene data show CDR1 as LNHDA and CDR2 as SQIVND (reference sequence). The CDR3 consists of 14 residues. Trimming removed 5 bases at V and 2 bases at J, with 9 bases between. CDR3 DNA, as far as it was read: TGTGCCAGTAGTTGGGCGGGAAACACCGGGGAG. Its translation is CASSWAGNTGE. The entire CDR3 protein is CASSWAGNTGELFF. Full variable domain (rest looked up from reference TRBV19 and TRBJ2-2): DGGITQSPKYLFRKEGQNVTLSCEQNLNHDAMYWYRQDPGQGLRLIYYSQIVNDFQKGDIAEGYSVSREKKESFPLTVTSAQKNPTAFYLCASSWAGNTGELFFGEGSRLTVL.

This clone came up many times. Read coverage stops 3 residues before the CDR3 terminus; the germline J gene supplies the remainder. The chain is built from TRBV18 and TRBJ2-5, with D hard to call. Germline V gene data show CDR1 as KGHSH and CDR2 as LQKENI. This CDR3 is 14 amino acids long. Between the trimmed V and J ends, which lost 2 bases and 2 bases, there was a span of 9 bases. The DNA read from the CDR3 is TGTGCCAGCTCACCAGTGGGCAGGCAAGAGACC. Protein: CASSPVGRQET. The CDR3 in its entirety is CASSPVGRQETQYF.

The sequenced CDR3 bases are TGTGCCAGTAGTATTGAAACCGGGACTAGAGGAGAGACC. This codes for CASSIETGTRGET. The entire CDR3 sequence reads CASSIETGTRGETQYF. The chain joins TRBV19 to TRBJ2-5; 8 positions agree with TRBD2. The sequenced fragment ends 3 residues before the CDR3 boundary, so the rest is inferred from the germline J gene. CDR1 and CDR2 (germline): LNHDA, SQIVND (reference sequence). V dropped 3 bases and J dropped 4; count of bases not matched to a gene: 10. This CDR3 spans 16 amino acids.

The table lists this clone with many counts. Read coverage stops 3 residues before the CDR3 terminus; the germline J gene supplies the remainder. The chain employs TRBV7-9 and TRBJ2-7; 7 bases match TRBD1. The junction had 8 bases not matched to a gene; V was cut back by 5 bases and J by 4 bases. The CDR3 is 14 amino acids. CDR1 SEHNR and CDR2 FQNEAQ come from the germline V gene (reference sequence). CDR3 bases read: TGTGCCAGCAGCCAGCTTCGACAGGGATACGAG. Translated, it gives CASSQLRQGYE. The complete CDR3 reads CASSQLRQGYEQYF. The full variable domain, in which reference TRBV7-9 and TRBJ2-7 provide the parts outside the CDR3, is DTGVSQNPRHKITKRGQNVTFRCDPISEHNRLYWYRQTLGQGPEFLTYFQNEAQLEKSRLLSDRFSAERPKGSFSTLEIQRTEQGDSAMYLCASSQLRQGYEQYFGPGTRLTVT.

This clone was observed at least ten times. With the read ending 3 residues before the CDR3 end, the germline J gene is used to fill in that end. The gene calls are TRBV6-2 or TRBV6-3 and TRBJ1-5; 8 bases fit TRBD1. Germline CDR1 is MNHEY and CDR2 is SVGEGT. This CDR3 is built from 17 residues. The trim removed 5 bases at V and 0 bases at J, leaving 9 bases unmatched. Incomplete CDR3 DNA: TGTGCCAGCAGTCACCCGGGACAGGAATATAGCAATCAGCCC. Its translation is CASSHPGQEYSNQP. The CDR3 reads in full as CASSHPGQEYSNQPQHF.

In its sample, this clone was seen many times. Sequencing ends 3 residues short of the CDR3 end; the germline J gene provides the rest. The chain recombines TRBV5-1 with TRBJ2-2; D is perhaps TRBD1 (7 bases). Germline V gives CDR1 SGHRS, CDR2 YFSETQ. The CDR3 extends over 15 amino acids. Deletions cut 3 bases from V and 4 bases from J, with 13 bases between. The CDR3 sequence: CASSSGQEGTGELFF. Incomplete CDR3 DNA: TGCGCCAGCAGCTCTGGACAGGAGGGCACCGGGGAG.

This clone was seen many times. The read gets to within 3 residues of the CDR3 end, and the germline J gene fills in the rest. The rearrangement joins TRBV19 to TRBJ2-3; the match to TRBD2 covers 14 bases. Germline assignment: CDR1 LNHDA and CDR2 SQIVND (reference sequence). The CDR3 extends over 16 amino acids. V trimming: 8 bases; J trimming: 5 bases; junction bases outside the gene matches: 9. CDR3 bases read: TGTGCCAGTTCTCCGGGACTAGCGGGAGTAAGAGATACG. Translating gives CASSPGLAGVRDT. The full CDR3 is CASSPGLAGVRDTQYF.

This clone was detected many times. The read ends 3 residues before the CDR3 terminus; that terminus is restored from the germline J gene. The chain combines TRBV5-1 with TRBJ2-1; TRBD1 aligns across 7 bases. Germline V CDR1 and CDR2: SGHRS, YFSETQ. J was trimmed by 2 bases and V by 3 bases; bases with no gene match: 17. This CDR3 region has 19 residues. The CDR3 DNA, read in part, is TGCGCCAGCAGCTGGGGGCAGGGGGTGATGCCAACCCCCTACAATGAG. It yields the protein CASSWGQGVMPTPYNE. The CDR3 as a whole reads CASSWGQGVMPTPYNEQFF.

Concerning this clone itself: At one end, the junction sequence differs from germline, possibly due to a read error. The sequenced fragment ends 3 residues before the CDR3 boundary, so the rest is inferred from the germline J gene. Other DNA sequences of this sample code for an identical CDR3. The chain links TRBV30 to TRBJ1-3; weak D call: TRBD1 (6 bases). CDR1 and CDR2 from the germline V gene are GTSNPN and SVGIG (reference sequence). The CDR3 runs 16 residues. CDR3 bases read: TGTGCCTGGAGTGAGCACAGGGCCGGAGGTGGAAACACA. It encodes CAWSEHRAGGGNT. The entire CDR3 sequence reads CAWSEHRAGGGNTIYF.

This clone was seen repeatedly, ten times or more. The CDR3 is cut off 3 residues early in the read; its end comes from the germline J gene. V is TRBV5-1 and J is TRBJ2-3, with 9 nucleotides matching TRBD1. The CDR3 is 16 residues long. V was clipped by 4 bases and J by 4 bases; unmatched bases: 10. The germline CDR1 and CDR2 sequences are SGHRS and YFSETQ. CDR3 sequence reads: CASSPYRTGVADTQYF. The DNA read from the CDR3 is TGCGCCAGCAGCCCCTACCGGACAGGGGTGGCAGATACG.

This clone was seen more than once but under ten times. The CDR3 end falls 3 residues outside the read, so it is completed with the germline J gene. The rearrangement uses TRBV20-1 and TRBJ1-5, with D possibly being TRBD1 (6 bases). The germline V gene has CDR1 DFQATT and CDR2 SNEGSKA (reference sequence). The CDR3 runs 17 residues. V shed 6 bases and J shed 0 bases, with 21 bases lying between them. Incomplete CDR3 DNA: TGCAGTGCCCTACCGAGGGGGTTGACCTTTAGCAATCAGCCC. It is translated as CSALPRGLTFSNQP. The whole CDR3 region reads CSALPRGLTFSNQPQHF.

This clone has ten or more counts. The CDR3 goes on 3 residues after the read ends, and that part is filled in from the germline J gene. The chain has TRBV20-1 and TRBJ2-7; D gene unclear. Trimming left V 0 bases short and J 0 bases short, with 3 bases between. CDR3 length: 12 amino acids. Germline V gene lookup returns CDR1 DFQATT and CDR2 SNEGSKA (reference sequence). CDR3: CSARDFSYEQYF. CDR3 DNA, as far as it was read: TGCAGTGCTAGAGACTTCTCCTACGAG.